This T cell receptor (beta chain) was identified in a study of T cell responses to AZD1222 COVID-19 vaccine. Regarding the study as a whole: Spike-wide coverage was observed for vaccine-associated CD4 TCRs, with dominant responses at 160-218 and 743-854. Just five or six AZD1222 recipients were seropositive at baseline.

Only in-frame clones appear in the TCRdb table, and some are missing; sequencing was by immunoSEQ multiplex PCR. The sample yields about 73,000 clones, around 82% seen once. This CDR3 spans 17 amino acids. Germline CDR1 SEHNR, CDR2 FQNEAQ (reference sequence). Trimming removed 1 base at V and 2 bases at J, with 17 bases between. Recipients boosted at about 4 weeks or about 12 weeks are pooled. To note about this clone: The antigen remains undetermined.

The sequences come from peripheral blood, collected 28 days after the second AZD1222 dose. The V gene is TRBV7-9, the J gene TRBJ2-5; D is perhaps TRBD2 (7 bases). The origin of this receptor is an adult who received the AZD1222 COVID-19 vaccine. The CDR3 is CASSLDRTRGGQETQYF. CDR3 in DNA: TGTGCCAGCAGCTTAGACCGGACTAGAGGGGGGCAAGAGACCCAGTACTTC.